A single sample is the source of the 18 T cell receptor beta chains below, sequenced in a study of molecular identifiers for immune sequencing clone quantification. TCRdb used MiXCR to reprocess the PCR reads, holding one entry per CDR3 protein. Of around 480,000 distinct CDR3 sequences detected, about a fifth appear once; the ten largest clones hold under 0.85%. The material sequenced was naive CD8+ T cells from blood, with Jurkat cell RNA spiked in. Subset given: FACS-sorted CD8+CD4-CCR7+CD45RA+ naive T cells. The receptors were gathered from a human donor in good health. Some libraries in this study had Jurkat cell RNA spiked in.

A few counts support this clonotype. V usage is TRBV12-3 or TRBV12-4 and J usage is TRBJ2-3; 8 nucleotides match TRBD1. The J segment lost 7 bases and the V segment lost 5 bases, leaving 8 bases of the junction unmatched. This CDR3 spans 14 amino acids. CDR3 DNA sequence: TGTGCCAGCAGTGTCCTACAGGGGGACCATACGCAGTATTTT. This gives the protein CASSVLQGDHTQYF.

This clonotype was recorded many times. The chain employs TRBV7-9 and TRBJ2-2; D not resolved. The CDR3 runs 15 residues. Germline loops: CDR1 SEHNR, CDR2 FQNEAQ (reference sequence). Trimming cost V 6 bases and J 3 bases, with 14 bases left between them. The DNA for the CDR3 is TGTGCCAGCAGTATCCACCGGACGGACACCGGGGAGCTGTTTTTT. It specifies CASSIHRTDTGELFF.

This chain connects TRBV7-6 to TRBJ2-3; TRBD1 or TRBD2 may be the D gene (6 bases each). CDR1 is SGHVS, CDR2 FNYEAQ, per germline. Trimming removed 1 base at V and 4 bases at J, with 12 bases between. This CDR3 spans 15 amino acids. The CDR3: CASSLGGARADTQYF. The CDR3 DNA sequence: TGTGCCAGCAGCTTAGGGGGGGCGAGGGCAGATACGCAGTATTTT.

The V call is TRBV6-1, the J call TRBJ1-4; TRBD1 agrees at 10 bases. Germline V lookup: CDR1 MNHNS, CDR2 SASEGT. The length of the CDR3 is 18 residues. J gave up 4 bases and V 7 bases, and 15 bases lay outside the gene matches. CDR3 residues: CASIRTGTGVADNEKLFF. CDR3 DNA sequence: TGTGCCAGCATCCGCACCGGGACAGGGGTTGCGGATAATGAAAAACTGTTTTTT.

This clonotype was seen at least ten times. The chain is built from TRBV5-6 and TRBJ2-3; no reliable D call. The ends were cut back, 1 base at V and 4 bases at J, with 10 bases in the middle. CDR3 size: 14 residues. CDR1 is SGHDT and CDR2 is YYEEEE in the germline V gene. DNA for the CDR3: TGTGCCAGCAGCTTGTTCGCCGATGCAGATACGCAGTATTTT. It translates to CASSLFADADTQYF.

This sequence joins TRBV28 and TRBJ1-2, with 9 bases fitting TRBD1. Losses at the gene ends were 6 bases for V and 7 bases for J; bases not matched to a gene: 12. CDR3 length: 15 residues. Germline CDR1 reads MDHEN; CDR2 reads SYDVKM. The DNA for the CDR3 is TGTGCCAGCAGCCGCGGACAGGGGAAGTCCGGTGGCTACACCTTC. It yields the protein CASSRGQGKSGGYTF.

This clonotype was detected ten times or more. The rearrangement links TRBV27 to TRBJ1-5; D is perhaps TRBD1 (5 bases). Trimming cost V 6 bases and J 0 bases, with 12 bases left between them. Germline assignment: CDR1 MNHEY and CDR2 SMNVEV (reference sequence). The CDR3 consists of 15 residues. CDR3 sequence (DNA): TGTGCCAGCAGGTCGGGACTGAATAGCAATCAGCCCCAGCATTTT. It is translated as CASRSGLNSNQPQHF.

The sample holds many counts of this clonotype. The rearrangement joins TRBV29-1 to TRBJ2-5; 8 positions match TRBD2. The CDR3 length is 14 residues. The junction had 6 bases not matched to a gene; V was cut back by 4 bases and J by 2 bases. Germline CDR1 reads SQVTM; CDR2 reads ANQGSEA. CDR3 coding DNA: TGCAGCGTTGCGGGGGGGAGCATACAAGAGACCCAGTACTTC. It is translated as CSVAGGSIQETQYF.

A word on this clonotype: Just one base apart from a much larger clone, this may be a read error. J is TRBJ1-1 and V is TRBV5-1; no reliable D call. Germline CDR1 is SGHRS and CDR2 is YFSETQ. The CDR3 covers 15 residues. The CDR3 sequence is CAGSLGAGGSTEAFF. Written as DNA, the CDR3 is TGCGCCGGCAGCTTGGGAGCCGGCGGGAGCACTGAAGCTTTCTTT. Using reference TRBV5-1 and TRBJ1-1 for the parts outside the CDR3, the full variable domain is KAGVTQTPRYLIKTRGQQVTLSCSPISGHRSVSWYQQTPGQGLQFLFEYFSETQRNKGNFPGRFSGRQFSNSRSEMNVSTLELGDSALYLCAGSLGAGGSTEAFFGQGTRLTVV.

Only a few counts were recorded for this clonotype. The chain couples TRBV5-6 to TRBJ1-6, with a tentative D call TRBD1 (6 bases). Germline assignment: CDR1 SGHDT and CDR2 YYEEEE. The CDR3 length is 15 residues. Trimming stripped 1 base from V and 9 bases from J, with 14 bases between. The CDR3 region has the DNA TGTGCCAGCAGCTTGCAACAGGGTCCCTTTTCACCCCTCCACTTT. It is translated as CASSLQQGPFSPLHF.

This CDR3 is CASSLDTGARAYGYTF. The CDR3 DNA follows: TGTGCCAGCAGCTTAGATACAGGTGCGCGGGCATATGGCTACACCTTC. The rearrangement uses TRBV7-6 and TRBJ1-2, with D perhaps TRBD1 (5 bases). Looked up from germline, CDR1 is SGHVS and CDR2 is FNYEAQ. The CDR3 has 16 amino acids. The germline V and J ends were trimmed by 1 base and 5 bases, with 17 bases remaining between them.

This clonotype occurred many times. V and J are TRBV4-1 and TRBJ2-1, with 9 bases lining up with TRBD2. After removal of 4 bases from V and 9 bases from J, the junction contained 7 bases not matched to a gene. Per germline, CDR1 MGHRA and CDR2 YSYEKL. The CDR3 covers 14 residues. The CDR3 spells CASSRTSATGEQFF. CDR3 DNA: TGCGCCAGCAGCCGGACTAGCGCAACCGGTGAGCAGTTCTTC.

This chain uses TRBV5-5 with TRBJ2-2, with unresolved D. Trimming removed 1 base from V and 2 bases from J, with 21 bases in between. The CDR3 totals 19 residues. The germline V gene has CDR1 SGHKS and CDR2 YYEKEE (reference sequence). CDR3 amino acids: CASSLYLVSAQTNTGELFF. The CDR3 region has the DNA TGTGCCAGCAGCTTGTATCTTGTTTCGGCACAGACCAACACCGGGGAGCTGTTTTTT. The whole variable domain, remainder taken from reference TRBV5-5 and TRBJ2-2, is DAGVTQSPTHLIKTRGQQVTLRCSPISGHKSVSWYQQVLGQGPQFIFQYYEKEERGRGNFPDRFSARQFPNYSSELNVNALLLGDSALYLCASSLYLVSAQTNTGELFFGEGSRLTVL.

This clonotype was seen once. A much larger clone differs from this one at a single base, so this may be a read error. This chain uses TRBV6-2 or TRBV6-3 with TRBJ2-7, with D possibly TRBD1 on 6 matching bases. CDR3 length: 13 residues. Germline CDR1 MNHEY, CDR2 SVGEGT. CDR3 residues: CASSPGAPYEQHF. The DNA of the CDR3 is TGTGCCAGCAGTCCAGGGGCCCCCTACGAGCAGCACTTC.

This clonotype was seen a few times. This chain uses TRBV27 with TRBJ2-7; TRBD1 aligns across 9 bases. Germline loops: CDR1 MNHEY, CDR2 SMNVEV (reference sequence). J lost 3 bases, V lost 5 bases, and 14 bases had no gene match. CDR3 size: 17 residues. The CDR3 spells CASSTDDRGGPHYEQYF. The CDR3 coding sequence is TGTGCCAGCAGTACGGACGACAGGGGGGGCCCCCACTACGAGCAGTACTTC.

V is TRBV6-2 or TRBV6-3 and J is TRBJ2-1, with D perhaps assigned TRBD1 or TRBD2 (5 bases each). V was shortened by 8 bases and J by 0 bases, with 5 bases between the two germline ends. The CDR3 runs to 12 residues. The germline V gene has CDR1 MNHEY and CDR2 SVGEGT. The CDR3 reads CASGGSYNEQFF. The CDR3 DNA sequence: TGTGCCAGCGGGGGCTCCTACAATGAGCAGTTCTTC.

In its sample, this clonotype was seen a few times. The J gene is TRBJ1-5, the V gene TRBV18; a possible D gene is TRBD1 (6 bases). Germline V gives CDR1 KGHSH, CDR2 LQKENI. The V end was cut by 4 bases, the J end by 3 bases, with 10 bases between. The CDR3 is made up of 14 amino acids. The CDR3 nucleotides are TGTGCCAGCTCACAAGGGGGACTCAATCAGCCCCAGCATTTT. Protein: CASSQGGLNQPQHF.

A note on this clonotype: Possible read error: a much larger clone is one base away. The chain has TRBV6-1 and TRBJ2-3; TRBD1 is a possible D gene (5 bases). The CDR3 is made up of 14 amino acids. Germline CDR1 reads MNHNS; CDR2 reads SASEGT. The CDR3 sequence: CASSELAGADTQCF. The CDR3 DNA reads TGTGCCAGCAGTGAACTGGCTGGGGCAGATACGCAGTGTTTT.